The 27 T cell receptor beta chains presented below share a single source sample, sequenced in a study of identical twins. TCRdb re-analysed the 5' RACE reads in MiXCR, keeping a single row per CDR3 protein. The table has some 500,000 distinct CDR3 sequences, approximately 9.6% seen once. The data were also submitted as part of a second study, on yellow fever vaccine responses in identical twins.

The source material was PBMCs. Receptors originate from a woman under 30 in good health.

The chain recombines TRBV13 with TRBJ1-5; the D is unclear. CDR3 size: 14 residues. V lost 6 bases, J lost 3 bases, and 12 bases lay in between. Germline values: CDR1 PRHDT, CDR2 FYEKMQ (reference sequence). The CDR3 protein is CASSSASSNQPQHF. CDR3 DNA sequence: TGTGCCAGCAGTTCGGCCAGTTCCAATCAGCCCCAGCATTTT. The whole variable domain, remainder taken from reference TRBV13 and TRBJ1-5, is AAGVIQSPRHLIKEKRETATLKCYPIPRHDTVYWYQQGPGQDPQFLISFYEKMQSDKGSIPDRFSAQQFSDYHSELNMSSLELGDSALYFCASSSASSNQPQHFGDGTRLSIL.

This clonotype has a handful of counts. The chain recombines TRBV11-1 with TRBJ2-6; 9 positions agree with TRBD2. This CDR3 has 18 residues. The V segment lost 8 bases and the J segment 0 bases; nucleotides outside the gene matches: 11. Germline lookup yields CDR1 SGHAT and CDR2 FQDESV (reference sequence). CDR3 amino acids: CASPSVGTSLSGANVLTF. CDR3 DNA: TGTGCCAGCCCCTCAGTGGGGACTAGCCTCTCTGGGGCCAACGTCCTGACTTTC.

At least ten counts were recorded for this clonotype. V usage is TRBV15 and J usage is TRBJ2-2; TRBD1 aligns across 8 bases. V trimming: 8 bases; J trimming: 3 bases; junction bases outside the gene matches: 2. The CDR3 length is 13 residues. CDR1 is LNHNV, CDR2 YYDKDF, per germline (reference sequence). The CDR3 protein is CATLDRDTGELFF. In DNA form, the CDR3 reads TGTGCCACCTTGGACAGGGACACCGGGGAGCTGTTTTTT.

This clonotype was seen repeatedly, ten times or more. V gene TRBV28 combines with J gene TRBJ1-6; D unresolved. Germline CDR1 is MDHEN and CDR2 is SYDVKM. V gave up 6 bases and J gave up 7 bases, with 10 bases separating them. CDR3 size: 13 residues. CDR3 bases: TGTGCCAGCAGCTCGATTCGGAATTCACCCCTCCACTTT. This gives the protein CASSSIRNSPLHF.

CDR3 loop: CSATRQTSTDTQYF. The CDR3 DNA sequence: TGCAGTGCCACTCGACAGACCAGCACAGATACGCAGTATTTT. The rearrangement uses TRBV20-1 and TRBJ2-3, with TRBD1 as a possible D gene (5 bases). Trimming stripped 6 bases from V and 0 bases from J, with 13 bases between. CDR1 is DFQATT, CDR2 SNEGSKA, per germline (reference sequence). The CDR3 contains 14 residues.

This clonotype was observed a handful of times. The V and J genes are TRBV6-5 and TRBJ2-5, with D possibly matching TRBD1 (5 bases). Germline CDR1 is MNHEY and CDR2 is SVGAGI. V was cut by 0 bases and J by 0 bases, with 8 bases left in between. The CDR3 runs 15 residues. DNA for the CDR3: TGTGCCAGCAGTTACTCTGCAGGGAACCAAGAGACCCAGTACTTC. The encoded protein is CASSYSAGNQETQYF.

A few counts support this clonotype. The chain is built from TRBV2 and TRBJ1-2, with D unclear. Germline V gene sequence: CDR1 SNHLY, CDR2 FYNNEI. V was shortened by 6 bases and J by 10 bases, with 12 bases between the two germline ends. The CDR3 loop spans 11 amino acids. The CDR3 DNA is TGTGCCAGCAGCCTCGTTCAGCACTACACCTTC. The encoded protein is CASSLVQHYTF.

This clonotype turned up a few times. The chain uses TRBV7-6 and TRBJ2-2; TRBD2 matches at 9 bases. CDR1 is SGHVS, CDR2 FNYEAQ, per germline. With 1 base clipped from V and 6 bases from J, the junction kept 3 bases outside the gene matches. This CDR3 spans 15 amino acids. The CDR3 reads CASSLGGGAAGELFF. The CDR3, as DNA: TGTGCCAGCAGCTTAGGCGGGGGGGCCGCCGGGGAGCTGTTTTTT.

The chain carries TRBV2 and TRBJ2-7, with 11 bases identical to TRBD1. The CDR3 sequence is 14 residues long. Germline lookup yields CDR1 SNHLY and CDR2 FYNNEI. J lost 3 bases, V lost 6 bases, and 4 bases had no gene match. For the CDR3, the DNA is TGTGCCAGCAGGGGGACAGGGGGGATCTACGAGCAGTACTTC. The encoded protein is CASRGTGGIYEQYF.

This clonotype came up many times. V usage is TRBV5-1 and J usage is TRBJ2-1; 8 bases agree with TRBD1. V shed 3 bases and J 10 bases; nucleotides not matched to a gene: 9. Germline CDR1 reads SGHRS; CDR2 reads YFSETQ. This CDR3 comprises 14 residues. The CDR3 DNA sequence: TGCGCCAGCAGCTCCCGCCACAGGGGGGTCGAGCAGTTCTTC. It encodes CASSSRHRGVEQFF.

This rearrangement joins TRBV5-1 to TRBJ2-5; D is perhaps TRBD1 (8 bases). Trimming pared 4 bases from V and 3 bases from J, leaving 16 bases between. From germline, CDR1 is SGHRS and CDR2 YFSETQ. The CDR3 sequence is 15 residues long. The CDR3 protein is CASSLDRDYEETQYF. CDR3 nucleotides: TGCGCCAGCAGCCTGGACAGGGACTACGAAGAGACCCAGTACTTC.

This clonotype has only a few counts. The DNA for the CDR3 is TGTGCCAGCAGCTTAGTCCACACGGGAAAAACTTTCTTT. Its protein product is CASSLVHTGKTFF. The rearrangement joins TRBV7-2 to TRBJ1-1; D remains unclear. With 1 base removed from V and 12 bases from J, the gap between germline ends came to 15 bases. The CDR3 has 13 residues. Germline V gene data show CDR1 as SGHTA and CDR2 as FQGNSA.

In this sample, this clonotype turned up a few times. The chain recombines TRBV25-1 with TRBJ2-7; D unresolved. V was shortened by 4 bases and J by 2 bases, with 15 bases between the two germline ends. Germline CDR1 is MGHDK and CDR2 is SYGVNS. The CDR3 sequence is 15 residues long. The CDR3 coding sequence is TGTGCCAGCAGTGGTTTGGGGATGCCAGCCTACGAGCAGTACTTC. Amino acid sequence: CASSGLGMPAYEQYF.

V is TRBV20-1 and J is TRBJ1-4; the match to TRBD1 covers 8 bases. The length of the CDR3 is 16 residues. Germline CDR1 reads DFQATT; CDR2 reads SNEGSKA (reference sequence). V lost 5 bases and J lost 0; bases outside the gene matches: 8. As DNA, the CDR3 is TGCAGTGCTCCACGGACAGGGCAAGCAACTAATGAAAAACTGTTTTTT. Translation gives CSAPRTGQATNEKLFF.

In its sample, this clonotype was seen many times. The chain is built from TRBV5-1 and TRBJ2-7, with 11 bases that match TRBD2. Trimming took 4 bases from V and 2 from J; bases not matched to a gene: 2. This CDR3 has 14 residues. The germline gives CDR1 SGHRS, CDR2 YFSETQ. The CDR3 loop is CASSTTSGTYEQYF. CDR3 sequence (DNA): TGCGCCAGCAGCACGACTAGCGGGACCTACGAGCAGTACTTC.

The CDR3 sequence is CASSRWDSYEQYF. Written as DNA, the CDR3 is TGTGCCAGCAGTCGCTGGGACAGTTACGAGCAGTACTTC. The J gene is TRBJ2-7, the V gene TRBV12-3 or TRBV12-4; 7 nucleotides agree with TRBD1. The CDR3 covers 13 residues. The trim removed 5 bases at V and 4 bases at J, leaving 5 bases unmatched.

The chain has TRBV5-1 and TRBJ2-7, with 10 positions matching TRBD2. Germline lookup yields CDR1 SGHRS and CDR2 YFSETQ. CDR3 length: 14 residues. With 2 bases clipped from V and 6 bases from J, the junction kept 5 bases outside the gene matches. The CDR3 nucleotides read TGCGCCAGCAGCTTAAGCGGGGGGGCTCTCGAGCAGTACTTC. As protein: CASSLSGGALEQYF.

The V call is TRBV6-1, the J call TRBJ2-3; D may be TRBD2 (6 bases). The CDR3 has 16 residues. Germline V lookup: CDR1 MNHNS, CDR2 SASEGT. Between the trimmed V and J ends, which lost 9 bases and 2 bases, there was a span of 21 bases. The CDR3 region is CASTRDSGTLTDTQYF. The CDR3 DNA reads TGTGCCAGTACTAGGGATAGCGGAACCCTCACAGATACGCAGTATTTT.

CDR3 sequence reads: CASWAKSYEQYF. The CDR3 DNA follows: TGTGCCAGCTGGGCTAAATCCTACGAGCAGTACTTC. The genes are TRBV27 and TRBJ2-7; no clear D gene. V was cut by 8 bases and J by 1 base, with 9 bases left in between. The V gene's germline CDR1 is MNHEY and CDR2 SMNVEV (reference sequence). The CDR3 is 12 amino acids.

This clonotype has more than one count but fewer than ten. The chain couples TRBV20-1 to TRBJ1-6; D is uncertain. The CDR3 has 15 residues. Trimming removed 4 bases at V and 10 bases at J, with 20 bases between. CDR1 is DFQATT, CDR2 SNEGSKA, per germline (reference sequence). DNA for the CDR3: TGCAGTGCTACAATGCTTCCGGGAAGAGAATCACCCCTCCACTTT. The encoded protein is CSATMLPGRESPLHF.

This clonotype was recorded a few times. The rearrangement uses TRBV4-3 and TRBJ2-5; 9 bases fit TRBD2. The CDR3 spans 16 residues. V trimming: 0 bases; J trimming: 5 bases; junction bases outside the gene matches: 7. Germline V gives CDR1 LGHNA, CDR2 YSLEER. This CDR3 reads CASSQDWAGGPETQYF. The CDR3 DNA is TGCGCCAGCAGCCAAGATTGGGCGGGAGGGCCGGAGACCCAGTACTTC.

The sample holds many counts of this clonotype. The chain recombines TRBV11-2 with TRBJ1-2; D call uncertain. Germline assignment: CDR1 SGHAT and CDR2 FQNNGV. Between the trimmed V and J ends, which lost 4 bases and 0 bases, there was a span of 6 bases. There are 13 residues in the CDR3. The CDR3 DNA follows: TGTGCCAGCAGCTCACGGACTAACTATGGCTACACCTTC. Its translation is CASSSRTNYGYTF.

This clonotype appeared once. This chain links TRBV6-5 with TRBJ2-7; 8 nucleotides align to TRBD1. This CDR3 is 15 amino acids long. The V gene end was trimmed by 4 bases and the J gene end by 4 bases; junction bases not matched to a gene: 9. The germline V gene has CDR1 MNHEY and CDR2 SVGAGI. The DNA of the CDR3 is TGTGCCAGCAGTTTCACCGGGACAGGTTTTTACGAGCAGTACTTC. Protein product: CASSFTGTGFYEQYF.

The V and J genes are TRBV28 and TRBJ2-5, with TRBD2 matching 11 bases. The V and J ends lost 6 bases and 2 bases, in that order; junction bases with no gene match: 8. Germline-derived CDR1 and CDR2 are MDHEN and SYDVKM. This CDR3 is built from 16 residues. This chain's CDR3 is CASRMGTSGGQETQYF. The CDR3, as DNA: TGTGCCAGCAGAATGGGGACTAGCGGAGGACAAGAGACCCAGTACTTC.

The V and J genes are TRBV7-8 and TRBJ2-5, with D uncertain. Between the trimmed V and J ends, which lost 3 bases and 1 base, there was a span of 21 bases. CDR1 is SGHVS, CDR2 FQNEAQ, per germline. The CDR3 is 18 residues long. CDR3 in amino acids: CASSFVWASLNAQETQYF. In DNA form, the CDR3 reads TGTGCCAGCAGCTTCGTGTGGGCCAGCCTCAACGCCCAAGAGACCCAGTACTTC.

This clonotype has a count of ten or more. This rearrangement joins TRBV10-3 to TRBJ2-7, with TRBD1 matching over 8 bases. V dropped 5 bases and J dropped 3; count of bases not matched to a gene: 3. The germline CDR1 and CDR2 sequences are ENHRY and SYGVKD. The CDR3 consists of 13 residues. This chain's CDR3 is CAISPGQGYEQYF. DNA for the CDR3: TGTGCCATCAGTCCCGGACAGGGCTACGAGCAGTACTTC.

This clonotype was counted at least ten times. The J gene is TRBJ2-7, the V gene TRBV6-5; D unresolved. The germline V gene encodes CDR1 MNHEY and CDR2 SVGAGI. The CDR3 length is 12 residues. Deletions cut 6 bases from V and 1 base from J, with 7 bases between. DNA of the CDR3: TGTGCCAGCAGGACCGAATCCTACGAGCAGTACTTC. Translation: CASRTESYEQYF.